Listed here is a single T cell receptor (beta chain). Clinical histories supplied by participants themselves formed the basis of cohort assignment. The data originate from a study of blood T cell repertoires in COVID-19. Repertoires were generated with immunoSEQ multiplex PCR, while TCRdb's copy carries only in-frame clones and drops some. The sample carries around 140,000 clones, about nine tenths recorded once. The sequenced material came from PBMCs or T cells enriched from blood (not recorded which). The source of this sequence is a man over 45 who had recovered from COVID-19.

DNA of the CDR3: TGTGCCAGCAGCCAAGATTGGCGGACTACCAATGAGCAGTTCTTC. This translates into CASSQDWRTTNEQFF. The chain combines TRBV14 with TRBJ2-1, with D maybe TRBD2 (6 bases). The CDR3 spans 15 residues. Germline values: CDR1 SGHDN, CDR2 FVKESK. The ends were cut back, 0 bases at V and 6 bases at J, with 12 bases in the middle.